In this sample, the clone carrying this T cell receptor beta chain turned up a few times. Antigen unknown. The sample comes from a study of T cell repertoires in cytomegalovirus infection. Regarding the study as a whole: Ex vivo responses were dominated by HLA-C-restricted CMV-specific TCR beta clonotypes.

TCRdb re-derived calls from the reads in MiXCR, one entry per CDR3 protein. The data show about 78,000 distinct CDR3 sequences, approximately 39% seen once. This TCR came from a human donor in good health (CMV status not recorded). Some clones in this sample may be carry-over from other donors' samples. This specimen was CD8+ T cells from cultured PBMCs, taken from culture after CMV antigen stimulation.

In DNA, the CDR3 is TGTGCCAGCAGTTTATTTGTGGGGGACCAAGAGACCCAGTACTTC. Translating gives CASSLFVGDQETQYF. The rearrangement links TRBV27 to TRBJ2-5, with D perhaps matching TRBD1 or TRBD2 (5 bases each). There are 15 residues in the CDR3. Trimming took 1 base from V and 0 from J, leaving 9 bases between them. CDR1 is MNHEY and CDR2 is SMNVEV in the germline V gene (reference sequence).